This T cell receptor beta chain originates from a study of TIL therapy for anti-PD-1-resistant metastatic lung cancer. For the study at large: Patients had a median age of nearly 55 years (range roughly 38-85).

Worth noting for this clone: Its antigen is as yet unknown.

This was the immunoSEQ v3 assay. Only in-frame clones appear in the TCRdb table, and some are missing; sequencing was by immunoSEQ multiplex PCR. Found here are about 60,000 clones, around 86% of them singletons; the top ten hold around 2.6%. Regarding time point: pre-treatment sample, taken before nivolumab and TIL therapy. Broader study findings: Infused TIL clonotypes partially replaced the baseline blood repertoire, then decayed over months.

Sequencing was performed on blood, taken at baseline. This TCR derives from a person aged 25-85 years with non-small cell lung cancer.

The CDR3 loop reads CASSLDRGGGETQYF. The CDR3 DNA reads TGTGCCAGCAGCTTGGACAGGGGCGGTGGTGAGACCCAGTACTTC. The rearrangement joins TRBV7-8 to TRBJ2-5; 9 nucleotides align to TRBD1. V gave up 3 bases and J gave up 5 bases; unmatched junction bases: 7. The CDR3 contains 15 residues. Germline V CDR1 and CDR2: SGHVS, FQNEAQ.